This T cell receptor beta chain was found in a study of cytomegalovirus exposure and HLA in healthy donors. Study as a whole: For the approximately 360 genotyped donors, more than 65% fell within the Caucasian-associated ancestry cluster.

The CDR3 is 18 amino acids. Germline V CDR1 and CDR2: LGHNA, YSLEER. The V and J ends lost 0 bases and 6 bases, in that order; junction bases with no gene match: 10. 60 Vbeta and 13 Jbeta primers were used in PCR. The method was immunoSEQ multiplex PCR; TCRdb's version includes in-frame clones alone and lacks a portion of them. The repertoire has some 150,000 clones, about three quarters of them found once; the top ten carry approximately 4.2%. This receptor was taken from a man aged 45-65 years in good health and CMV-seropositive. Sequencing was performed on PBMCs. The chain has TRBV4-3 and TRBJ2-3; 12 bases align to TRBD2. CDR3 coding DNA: TGCGCCAGCAGCCAAGATCTCGCGACTAGCGGGAGCATGGATACGCAGTATTTT. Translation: CASSQDLATSGSMDTQYF.